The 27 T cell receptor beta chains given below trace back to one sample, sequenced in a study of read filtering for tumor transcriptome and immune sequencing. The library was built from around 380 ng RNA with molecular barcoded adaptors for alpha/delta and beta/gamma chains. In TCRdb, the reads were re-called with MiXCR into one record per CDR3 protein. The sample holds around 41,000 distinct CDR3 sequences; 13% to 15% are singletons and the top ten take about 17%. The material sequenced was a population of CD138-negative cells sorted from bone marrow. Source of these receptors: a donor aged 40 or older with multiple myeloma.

Written as DNA, the CDR3 is TGTGCCAGCAGTACCGGGACCCAAAGGACTAGCGGGGACAATGAGCAGTTCTTC. It encodes CASSTGTQRTSGDNEQFF. The chain carries TRBV7-3 and TRBJ2-1, with TRBD2 matching over 12 bases. With 6 bases clipped from V and 5 bases from J, the junction kept 14 bases outside the gene matches. Germline assignment: CDR1 SGHTA and CDR2 FQGTGA. CDR3 length equals 18 residues.

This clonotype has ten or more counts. The CDR3 loop is CASSFRVVGTDTQYF. DNA of the CDR3: TGTGCCAGCAGCTTCAGGGTGGTTGGCACAGATACGCAGTATTTT. V gene TRBV13 combines with J gene TRBJ2-3, with D possibly matching TRBD1 (5 bases). The CDR3 is 15 amino acids. V shed 3 bases and J shed 1 base, with 11 bases lying between them. CDR1 is PRHDT and CDR2 is FYEKMQ in the germline V gene (reference sequence).

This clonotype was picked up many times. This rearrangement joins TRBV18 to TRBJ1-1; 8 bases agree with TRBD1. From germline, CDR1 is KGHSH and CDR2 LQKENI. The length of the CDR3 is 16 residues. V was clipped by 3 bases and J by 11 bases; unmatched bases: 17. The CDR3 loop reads CASSPPGQAVTPGAFF. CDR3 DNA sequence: TGTGCCAGCTCACCCCCGGGACAGGCCGTCACACCTGGCGCTTTCTTT.

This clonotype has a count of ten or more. The CDR3 loop is CASRPDRGSNEKLFF. CDR3 DNA sequence: TGTGCCAGCAGACCCGACAGGGGAAGCAATGAAAAACTGTTTTTT. The chain carries TRBV6-5 and TRBJ1-4; 8 bases line up with TRBD1. Trimming cost V 6 bases and J 5 bases; bases outside gene matches: 8. Germline-derived CDR1 and CDR2 are MNHEY and SVGAGI. CDR3 size: 15 residues.

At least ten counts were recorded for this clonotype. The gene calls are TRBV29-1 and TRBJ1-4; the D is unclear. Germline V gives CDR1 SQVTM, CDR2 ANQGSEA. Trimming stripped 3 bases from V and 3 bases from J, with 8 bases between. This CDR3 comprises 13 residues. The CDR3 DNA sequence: TGCAGCGTTGAGTGGCAGGCTAATGAAAAACTGTTTTTT. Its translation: CSVEWQANEKLFF.

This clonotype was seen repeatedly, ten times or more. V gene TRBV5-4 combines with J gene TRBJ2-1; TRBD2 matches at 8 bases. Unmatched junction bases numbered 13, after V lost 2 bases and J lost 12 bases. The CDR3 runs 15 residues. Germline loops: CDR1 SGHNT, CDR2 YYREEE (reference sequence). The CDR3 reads CASSLISGARGGQFF. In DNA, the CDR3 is TGTGCCAGCAGCTTAATTTCGGGGGCCCGGGGGGGGCAGTTCTTC.

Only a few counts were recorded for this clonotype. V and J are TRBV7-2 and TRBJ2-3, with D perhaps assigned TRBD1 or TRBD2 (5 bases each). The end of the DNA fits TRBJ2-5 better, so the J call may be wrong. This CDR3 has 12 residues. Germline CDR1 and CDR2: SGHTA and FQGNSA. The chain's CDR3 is CASSPEGETQYF. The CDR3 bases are TGTGCCAGCAGCCCCGAGGGGGAGACCCAGTACTTC.

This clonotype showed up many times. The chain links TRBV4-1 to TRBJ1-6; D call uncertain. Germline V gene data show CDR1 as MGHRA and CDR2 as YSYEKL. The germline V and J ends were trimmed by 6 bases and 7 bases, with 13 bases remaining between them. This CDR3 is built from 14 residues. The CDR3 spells CASSLVRTNSPLHF. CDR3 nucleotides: TGCGCCAGCAGTTTGGTCAGGACGAATTCACCCCTCCACTTT.

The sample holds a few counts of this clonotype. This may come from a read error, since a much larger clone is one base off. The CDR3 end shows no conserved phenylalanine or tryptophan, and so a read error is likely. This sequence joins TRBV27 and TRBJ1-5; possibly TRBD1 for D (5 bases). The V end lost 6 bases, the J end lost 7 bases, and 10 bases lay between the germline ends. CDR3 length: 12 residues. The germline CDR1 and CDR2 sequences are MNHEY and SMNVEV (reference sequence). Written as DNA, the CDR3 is TGTGCCAGCAGACAGGCGGGCCAGCCCCAGCATCTT. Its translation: CASRQAGQPQHL.

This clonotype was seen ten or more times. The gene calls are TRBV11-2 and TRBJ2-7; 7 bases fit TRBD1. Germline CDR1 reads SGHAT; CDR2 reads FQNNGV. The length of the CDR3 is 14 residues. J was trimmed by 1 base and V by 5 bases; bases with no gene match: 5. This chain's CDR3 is CASSLYRGSYEQYF. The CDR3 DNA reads TGTGCCAGCAGCCTATACAGGGGATCCTACGAGCAGTACTTC.

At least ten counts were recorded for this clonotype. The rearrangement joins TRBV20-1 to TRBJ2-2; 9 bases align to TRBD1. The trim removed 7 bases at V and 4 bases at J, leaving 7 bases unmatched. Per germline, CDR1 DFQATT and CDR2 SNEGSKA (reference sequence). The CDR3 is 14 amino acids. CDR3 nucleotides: TGCAGTGTCAGGACAGGGGATTTCACCGGGGAGCTGTTTTTT. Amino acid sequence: CSVRTGDFTGELFF.

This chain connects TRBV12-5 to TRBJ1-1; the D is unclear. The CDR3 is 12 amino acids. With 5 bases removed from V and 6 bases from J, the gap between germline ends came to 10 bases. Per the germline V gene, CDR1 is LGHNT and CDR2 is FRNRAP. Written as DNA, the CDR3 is TGTGCTAGTGGTCCCGGGAGGTCTGAAGCTTTCTTT. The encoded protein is CASGPGRSEAFF.

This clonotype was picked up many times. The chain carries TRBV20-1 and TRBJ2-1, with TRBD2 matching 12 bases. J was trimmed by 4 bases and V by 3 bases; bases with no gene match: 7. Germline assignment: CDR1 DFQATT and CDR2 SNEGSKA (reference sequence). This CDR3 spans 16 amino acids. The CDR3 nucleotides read TGCAGTGCTAGTCGTCCGGGACTAGCGGGTTACAATGAGCAGTTCTTC. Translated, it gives CSASRPGLAGYNEQFF.

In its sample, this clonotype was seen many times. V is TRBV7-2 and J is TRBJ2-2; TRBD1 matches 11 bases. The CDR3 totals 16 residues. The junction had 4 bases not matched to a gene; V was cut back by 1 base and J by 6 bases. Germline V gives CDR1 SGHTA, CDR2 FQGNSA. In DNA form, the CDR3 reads TGTGCCAGCAGCTTAGAGGGGACAGGGGGTGCCGGGGAGCTGTTTTTT. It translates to CASSLEGTGGAGELFF.

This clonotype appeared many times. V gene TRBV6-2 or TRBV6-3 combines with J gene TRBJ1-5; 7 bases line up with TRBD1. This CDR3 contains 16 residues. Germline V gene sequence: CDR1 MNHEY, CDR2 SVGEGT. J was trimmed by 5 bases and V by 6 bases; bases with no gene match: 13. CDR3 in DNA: TGTGCCAGCAGCCCTCTAGGACAGGCCTCTTATCAGCCCCAGCATTTT. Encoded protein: CASSPLGQASYQPQHF.

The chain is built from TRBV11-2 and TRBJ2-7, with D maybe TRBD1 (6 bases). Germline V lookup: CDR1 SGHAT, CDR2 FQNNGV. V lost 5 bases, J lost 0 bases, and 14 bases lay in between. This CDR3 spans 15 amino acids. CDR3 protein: CASSLGQLPSYEQYF. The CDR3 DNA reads TGTGCCAGCAGCCTCGGACAGTTACCCTCCTACGAGCAGTACTTC.

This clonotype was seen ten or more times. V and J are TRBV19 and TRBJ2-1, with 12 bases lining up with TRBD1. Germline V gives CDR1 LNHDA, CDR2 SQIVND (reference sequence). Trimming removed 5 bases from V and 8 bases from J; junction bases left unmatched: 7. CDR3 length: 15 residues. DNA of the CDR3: TGTGCCAGTAGTCCCCGGGACAGGGGGCGGGATGAGCAGTTCTTC. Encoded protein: CASSPRDRGRDEQFF.

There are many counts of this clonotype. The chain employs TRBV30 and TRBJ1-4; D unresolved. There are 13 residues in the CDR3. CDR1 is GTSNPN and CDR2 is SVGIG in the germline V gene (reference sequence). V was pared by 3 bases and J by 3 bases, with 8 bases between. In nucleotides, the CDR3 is TGTGCCTGGAGCCTTGACCCTAATGAAAAACTGTTTTTT. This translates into CAWSLDPNEKLFF.

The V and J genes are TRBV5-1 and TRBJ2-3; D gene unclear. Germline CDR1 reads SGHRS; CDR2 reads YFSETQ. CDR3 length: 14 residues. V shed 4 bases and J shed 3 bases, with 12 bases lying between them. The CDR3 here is CASSPSSFTDTQYF. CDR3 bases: TGCGCCAGCAGCCCCTCCAGCTTTACAGATACGCAGTATTTT.

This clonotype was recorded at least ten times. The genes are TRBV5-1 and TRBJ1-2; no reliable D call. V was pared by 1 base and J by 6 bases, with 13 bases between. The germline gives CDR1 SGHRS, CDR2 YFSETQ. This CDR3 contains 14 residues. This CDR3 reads CASSLFNNLDGYTF. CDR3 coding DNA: TGCGCCAGCAGCTTGTTCAACAACCTGGATGGCTACACCTTC.

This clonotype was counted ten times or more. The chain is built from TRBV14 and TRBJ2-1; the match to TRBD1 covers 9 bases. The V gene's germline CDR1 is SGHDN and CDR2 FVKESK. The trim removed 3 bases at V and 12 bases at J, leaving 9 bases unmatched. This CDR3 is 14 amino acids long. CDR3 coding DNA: TGTGCCAGCAGCCAGACCGGGACAGGGCGTTTGCAGTTCTTC. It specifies CASSQTGTGRLQFF. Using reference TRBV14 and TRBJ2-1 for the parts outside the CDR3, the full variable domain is EAGVTQFPSHSVIEKGQTVTLRCDPISGHDNLYWYRRVMGKEIKFLLHFVKESKQDESGMPNNRFLAERTGGTYSTLKVQPAELEDSGVYFCASSQTGTGRLQFFGPGTRLTVL.

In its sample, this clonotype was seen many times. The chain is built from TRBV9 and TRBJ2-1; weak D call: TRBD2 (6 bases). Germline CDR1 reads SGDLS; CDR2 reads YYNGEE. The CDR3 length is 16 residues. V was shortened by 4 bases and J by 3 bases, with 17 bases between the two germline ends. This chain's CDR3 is CASSTKLSGYYNEQFF. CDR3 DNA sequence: TGTGCCAGCAGCACCAAGCTTAGCGGATACTACAATGAGCAGTTCTTC.

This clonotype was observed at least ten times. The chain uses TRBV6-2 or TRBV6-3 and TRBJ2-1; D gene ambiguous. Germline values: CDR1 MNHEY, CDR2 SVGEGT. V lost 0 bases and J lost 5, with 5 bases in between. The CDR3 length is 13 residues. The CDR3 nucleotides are TGTGCCAGCAGTTACTCCCCGGACAATGAGCAGTTCTTC. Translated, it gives CASSYSPDNEQFF.

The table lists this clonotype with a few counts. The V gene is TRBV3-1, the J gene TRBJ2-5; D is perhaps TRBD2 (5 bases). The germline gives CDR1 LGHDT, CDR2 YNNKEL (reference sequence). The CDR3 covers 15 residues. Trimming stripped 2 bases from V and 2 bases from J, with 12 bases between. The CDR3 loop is CASSQPRRGQETQYF. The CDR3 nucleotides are TGTGCCAGCAGCCAACCCCGACGGGGTCAAGAGACCCAGTACTTC.

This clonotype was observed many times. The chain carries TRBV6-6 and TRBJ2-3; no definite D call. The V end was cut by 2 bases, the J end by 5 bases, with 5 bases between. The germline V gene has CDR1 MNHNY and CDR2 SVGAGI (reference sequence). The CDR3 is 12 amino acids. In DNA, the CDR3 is TGTGCCAGCAGTTACGTTGAAGATACGCAGTATTTT. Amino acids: CASSYVEDTQYF.

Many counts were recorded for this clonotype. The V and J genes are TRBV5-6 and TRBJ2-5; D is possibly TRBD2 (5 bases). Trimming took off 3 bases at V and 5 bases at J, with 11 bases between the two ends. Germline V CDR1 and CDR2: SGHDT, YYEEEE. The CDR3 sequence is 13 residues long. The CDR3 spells CASSSLPGETQYF. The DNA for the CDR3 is TGTGCCAGCAGCTCCCTACCGGGGGAGACCCAGTACTTC.

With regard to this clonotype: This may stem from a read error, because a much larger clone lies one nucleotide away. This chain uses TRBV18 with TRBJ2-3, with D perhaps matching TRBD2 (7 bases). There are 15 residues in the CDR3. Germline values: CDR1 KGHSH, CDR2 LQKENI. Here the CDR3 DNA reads TGTGCCAGCCCACCTCCCGATAGGGGGGGAGATACGCAGTATTTT. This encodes CASPPPDRGGDTQYF.